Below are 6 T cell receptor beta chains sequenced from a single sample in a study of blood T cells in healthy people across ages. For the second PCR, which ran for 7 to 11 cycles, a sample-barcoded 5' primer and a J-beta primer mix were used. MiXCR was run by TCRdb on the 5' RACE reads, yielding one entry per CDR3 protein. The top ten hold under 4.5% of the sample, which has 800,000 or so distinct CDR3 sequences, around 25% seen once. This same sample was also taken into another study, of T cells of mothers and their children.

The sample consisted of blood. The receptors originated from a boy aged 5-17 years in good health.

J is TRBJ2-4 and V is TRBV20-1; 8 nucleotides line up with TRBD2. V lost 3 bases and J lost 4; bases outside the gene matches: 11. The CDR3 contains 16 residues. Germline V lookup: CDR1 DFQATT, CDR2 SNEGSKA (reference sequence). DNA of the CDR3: TGCAGTGCTAGCCTTCCAGGACTAGCAAATAAAAACATTCAGTACTTC. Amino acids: CSASLPGLANKNIQYF.

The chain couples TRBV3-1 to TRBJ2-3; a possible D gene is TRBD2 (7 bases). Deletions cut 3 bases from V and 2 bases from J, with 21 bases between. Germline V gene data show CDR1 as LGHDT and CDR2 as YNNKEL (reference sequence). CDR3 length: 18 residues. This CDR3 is CASSQVAFGGAYTDTQYF. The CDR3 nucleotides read TGTGCCAGCAGCCAGGTGGCCTTTGGGGGGGCATACACAGATACGCAGTATTTT.

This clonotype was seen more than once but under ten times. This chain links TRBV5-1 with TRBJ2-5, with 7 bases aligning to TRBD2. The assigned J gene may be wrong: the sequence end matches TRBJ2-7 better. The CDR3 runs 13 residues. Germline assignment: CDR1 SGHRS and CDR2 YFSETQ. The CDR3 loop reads CASSSGEGYEQYF. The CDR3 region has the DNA TGCGCCAGCAGCTCGGGGGAGGGGTACGAGCAGTACTTC.

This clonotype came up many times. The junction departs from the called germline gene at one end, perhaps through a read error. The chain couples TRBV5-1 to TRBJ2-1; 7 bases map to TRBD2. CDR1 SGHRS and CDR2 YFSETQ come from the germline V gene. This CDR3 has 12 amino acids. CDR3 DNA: TGTGCCAGCAGCTTAGCGGGCTATGAGCAGTTCTTC. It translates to CASSLAGYEQFF.

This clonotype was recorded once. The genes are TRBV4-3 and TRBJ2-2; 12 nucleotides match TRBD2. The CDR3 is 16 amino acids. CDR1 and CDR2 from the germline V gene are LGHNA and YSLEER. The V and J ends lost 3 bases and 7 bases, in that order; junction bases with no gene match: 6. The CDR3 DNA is TGCGCCAGCAGCCATGGAAGACTAGCGGGAGACGGGGAGCTGTTTTTT. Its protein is CASSHGRLAGDGELFF.

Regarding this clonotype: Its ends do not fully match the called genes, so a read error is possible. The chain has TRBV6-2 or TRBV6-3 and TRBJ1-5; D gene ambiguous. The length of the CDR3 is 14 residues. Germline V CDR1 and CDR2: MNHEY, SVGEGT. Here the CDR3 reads CASSYLQNNQPQPF. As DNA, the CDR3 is TGTGCCAGCAGTTATCTACAGAACAATCAGCCCCAGCCTTTT.